This T cell receptor (beta chain) emerged from a study of blood T cell repertoires in COVID-19. Turning to the study itself: Donors in the United States, Italy and Spain gave samples during acute or convalescent COVID-19. Sample material is recorded as cDNA or gDNA derived from T cells, B-cell-depleted T cells, or PBMCs.

Original processing methods: Reference gene primer amplification gave estimated nucleated cell counts. TCRdb keeps only in-frame clones here, not all; method: immunoSEQ multiplex PCR. V, J and clone size are those of that table, while D and trimming were read from the DNA. The data contain fewer than 250,000 clones, 80% to 90% of them seen just once; the ten biggest clones take up approximately 1.1%. Trimming stripped 2 bases from V and 1 base from J, with 20 bases between. Germline-derived CDR1 and CDR2 are SEHNR and FQNEAQ (reference sequence). There are 18 residues in the CDR3. The chain is built from TRBV7-9 and TRBJ1-1, with D perhaps TRBD1 (6 bases). This TCR was sampled from a man aged 30 to 39 with acute or convalescent COVID-19. The source material was peripheral blood. Here the CDR3 DNA reads TGTGCCAGCAGCTTACGGCGAAATGGACAGACATCGAACACTGAAGCTTTCTTT. It translates to CASSLRRNGQTSNTEAFF.